The rows below give T cell receptor beta chains drawn from one sample of a study of cytomegalovirus exposure and HLA in healthy donors. The protocol was immunoSEQ multiplex PCR, while the TCRdb copy is restricted to in-frame clones and leaves out a portion. Of around 150,000 clones in the sample, roughly 80% are singletons; the top ten hold 9.5% to 10%. The sequenced sample was PBMCs. The receptors shown here come from a man in his late teens or twenties in good health and CMV-seropositive. Both conserved end residues are part of each CDR3. Rows give clone size only sometimes, using once, few, many, or a class for an expanded clone.

.	TRBV4-3	CASSLCGTGSHEQYF
.	TRBV20-1	CSAQRGGYTF
few	TRBV5-4	CASSWGTGGNTEAFF
.	TRBV7-3	CASSSGSWNEQYF
.	TRBV28	CATHLTGAGNTIYF
.	TRBV5-1	CASSLSAGQNTEAFF
.	TRBV7-8	CAHLGTSGRAIWPDTQYF
few	TRBV4-2	CASSLLRDRDNEQFF
.	TRBV5-8	CASSSLPGHENYGYTF
.	TRBV2	CASSVEAGGSYGYTF
.	TRBV18	CASSPQRATNEKLFF
.	TRBV29-1	CSVEDPRAGGTEAFF
.	TRBV7-2	CASSLWTPGPYEQYF
once	TRBV27	CASSLLVPNNEQFF
once	TRBV16	CASSQSVWKRGGEAFF
.	TRBV10-3	CAISGSYGRASNEQFF
.	TRBV7-6	CASSSQLAGGLSSYEQYF
.	TRBV27	CASSLSGTTYEQYF
.	TRBV5-1	CASSLDVTIKYGYTF
few	TRBV2	CASSEAQGANSPLHF
.	TRBV5-6	CASSPRGYVAGELFF
.	TRBV2	CASYPGTREQYF
.	TRBV15	CAVPKPGQIDNEQFF
.	TRBV19	CASSIIGDSNQPQHF